The 3 T cell receptor beta chains reported below all come from one sample, sequenced in a study of breast tumors, draining lymph nodes, adjacent tissues (dated by TCRdb to 2015 to 2016). Receptor libraries were prepared by multiplex PCR. Sequencing was carried out with an Illumina HiSeq 2000. TCRdb itself trimmed the public reads at Q25 with fastp, ran MiXCR and retained productive beta chains. Here each entry gathers all rows of one CDR3 protein and keeps the most common genes and DNA. Here the sample has approximately 37,000 distinct CDR3 sequences; around a third occur a single time. Of the sample, approximately 11% is held by the ten largest clones. The material sequenced was breast tumor tissue. The origin of the receptors is a female donor with breast cancer. Some clones in this sample may be carry-over from other donors' samples.

This clonotype came up a few times. The V and J genes are TRBV27 and TRBJ2-3, with D perhaps matching TRBD2 (6 bases). The CDR3 spans 14 residues. V was pared by 2 bases and J by 5 bases, with 11 bases between. CDR1 is MNHEY and CDR2 is SMNVEV in the germline V gene (reference sequence). The CDR3 region has the DNA TGTGCCAGCAGTTTAGGGGGGAGAATAGATACGCAGTATTTT. Translating gives CASSLGGRIDTQYF.

This clonotype was recorded at least ten times. The rearrangement links TRBV2 to TRBJ2-7; D is perhaps TRBD2 (6 bases). V was shortened by 5 bases and J by 3 bases, with 11 bases between the two germline ends. The germline V gene has CDR1 SNHLY and CDR2 FYNNEI. There are 13 residues in the CDR3. The CDR3 coding sequence is TGTGCCAGCAGTAAGGAGGGTTACTACGAGCAGTACTTC. This translates into CASSKEGYYEQYF. Using reference TRBV2 and TRBJ2-7 for the parts outside the CDR3, the full variable domain is EPEVTQTPSHQVTQMGQEVILRCVPISNHLYFYWYRQILGQKVEFLVSFYNNEISEKSEIFDDQFSVERPDGSNFTLKIRSTKLEDSAMYFCASSKEGYYEQYFGPGTRLTVT.

The table lists this clonotype with many counts. This sequence joins TRBV3-1 and TRBJ1-2, with unresolved D. V was shortened by 4 bases and J by 1 base, with 7 bases between the two germline ends. The CDR3 is 13 amino acids. Germline CDR1 and CDR2: LGHDT and YNNKEL (reference sequence). CDR3 residues: CASSRADNYGYTF. DNA of the CDR3: TGTGCCAGCAGCCGGGCTGATAACTATGGCTACACCTTC.